This T cell receptor (beta chain) was recorded in a study of T cell repertoires in aging, cancer and after chemotherapy. The template was genomic DNA from peripheral blood, not RNA. Multiplex touch-down PCR with TRB-A/B primers amplified rearranged V-D-J TRB sequences. Each CDR3 protein gets one entry after TCRdb re-called the multiplex PCR reads with MiXCR. There are about 6,700 distinct CDR3 sequences in the sample; 22% occur only once, and 8.5% to 10% lies in the top ten. As regards this clonotype: Its antigen is unidentified.

Study-wide points: In each cancer cohort, median generation probability increased across chemotherapy, suggesting thymic output rebounded. In healthy donors, age-related TCR diversity loss mainly reflected lost richness. Thymic emigration or peripheral T cell expansion may be impaired by lymphoid organ infiltration in hematological cancer.

V lost 3 bases to trimming and J lost 6 bases, with 11 bases between them. This CDR3 region has 13 residues. Germline assignment: CDR1 DFQATT and CDR2 SNEGSKA (reference sequence). The receptor was isolated from a human donor with a blood cancer. The sequencing sample was made of blood. This chain uses TRBV20-1 with TRBJ1-4; D gene unclear. The DNA for the CDR3 is TGCAGTGCTAGCCGGGAGGCCGATGAAAAACTGTTTTTT. It codes for CSASREADEKLFF.